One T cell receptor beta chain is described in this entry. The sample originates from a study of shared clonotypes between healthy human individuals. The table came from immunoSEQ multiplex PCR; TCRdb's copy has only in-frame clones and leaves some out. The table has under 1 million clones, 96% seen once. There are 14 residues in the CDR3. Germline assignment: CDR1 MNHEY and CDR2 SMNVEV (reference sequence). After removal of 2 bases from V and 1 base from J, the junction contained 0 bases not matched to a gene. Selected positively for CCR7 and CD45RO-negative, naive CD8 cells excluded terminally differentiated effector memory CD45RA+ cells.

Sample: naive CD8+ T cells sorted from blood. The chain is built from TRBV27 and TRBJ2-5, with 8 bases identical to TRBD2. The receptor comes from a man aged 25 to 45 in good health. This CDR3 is CASSLTSGQETQYF. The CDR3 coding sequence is TGTGCCAGCAGTTTAACTAGCGGCCAAGAGACCCAGTACTTC.